This TCR beta chain comes out of a study of T-cell reconstitution after alpha-beta-depleted transplantation in children. The CDR3 consists of 15 residues. Trimming removed 6 bases from V and 4 bases from J; junction bases left unmatched: 9. Germline V gene data show CDR1 as ENHRY and CDR2 as SYGVKD. Many counts were recorded for this clonotype. During its preparation, the TCRbeta library received unique molecular identifiers. Via MiXCR, TCRdb re-called the PCR reads, giving one row per CDR3 protein. There are approximately 400,000 distinct CDR3 sequences in the sample; about a tenth occur only once, and approximately 5% lies in the top ten.

This chain uses TRBV10-3 with TRBJ2-7; TRBD1 matches at 10 bases. This receptor was taken from a human donor who donated a stem cell graft to a child with acute myeloid leukemia. This specimen consisted of PBMCs from the stem cell graft donor, obtained from the stem cell graft. The CDR3 protein is CAISKTGQGSYEQYV. CDR3 DNA: TGTGCCATCAGCAAGACGGGACAGGGGAGTTACGAGCAGTACGTC.